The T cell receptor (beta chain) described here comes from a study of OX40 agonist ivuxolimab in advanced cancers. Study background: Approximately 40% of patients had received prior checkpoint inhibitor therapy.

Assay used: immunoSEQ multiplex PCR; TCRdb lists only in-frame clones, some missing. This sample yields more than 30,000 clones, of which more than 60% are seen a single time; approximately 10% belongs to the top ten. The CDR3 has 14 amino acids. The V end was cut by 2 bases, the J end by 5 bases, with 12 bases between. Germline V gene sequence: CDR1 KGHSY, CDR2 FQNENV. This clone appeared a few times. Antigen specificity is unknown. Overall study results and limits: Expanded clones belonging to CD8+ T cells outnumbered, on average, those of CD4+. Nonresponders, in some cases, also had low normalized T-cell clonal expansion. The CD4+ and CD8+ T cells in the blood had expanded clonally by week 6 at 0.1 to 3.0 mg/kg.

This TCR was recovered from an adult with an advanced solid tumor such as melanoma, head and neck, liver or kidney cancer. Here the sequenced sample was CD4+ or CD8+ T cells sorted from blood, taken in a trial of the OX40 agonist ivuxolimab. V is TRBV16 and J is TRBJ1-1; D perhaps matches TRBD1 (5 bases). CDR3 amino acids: CASSQAGIKTEAFF. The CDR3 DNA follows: TGTGCCAGCAGCCAAGCAGGGATCAAGACTGAAGCTTTCTTT.